This is a list of T cell receptor beta chains from one sample in a study of early T cells in non-severe SARS-CoV-2 infection. Each CDR3 protein gets one entry after TCRdb re-called the 5' RACE reads with MiXCR. This sample carries 37,000 or so distinct CDR3 sequences, roughly 5% of them seen once, and the ten largest clones take about 5%. The sample comprised whole blood. Every receptor here comes from an adult who was a healthcare worker with PCR-confirmed SARS-CoV-2 infection or an uninfected control (not recorded which). Each CDR3 is given with its conserved first and last residue. D genes are given only for firm matches. Clone size appears in some rows only: once, few, many, or a class for an expanded clone.

D gene	V gene	clone size	J gene	CDR3 protein	CDR3 DNA
.	TRBV5-6	.	TRBJ2-7	CASSSTGPYEQYF	TGTGCCAGCAGCTCTACGGGGCCCTACGAGCAGTACTTC
.	TRBV6-9	many	TRBJ1-5	CASCRQDYQPQHF	TGTGCCAGCTGTCGGCAGGACTATCAGCCCCAGCATTTT
TRBD2	TRBV29-1	few	TRBJ2-1	CSVGTSGYNEQFF	TGCAGCGTCGGGACTAGCGGGTACAATGAGCAGTTCTTC
TRBD2	TRBV29-1	.	TRBJ2-3	CSVDSGGTDTQYF	TGCAGCGTCGATAGCGGGGGCACAGATACGCAGTATTTT
.	TRBV11-2	many	TRBJ2-5	CASSLDGLTGTTETQYF	TGTGCCAGCAGCTTAGACGGGCTCACGGGGACAACAGAGACCCAGTACTTC
.	TRBV7-9	many	TRBJ1-4	CASSRDMNEKLFF	TGTGCCAGCAGCCGTGACATGAATGAAAAACTGTTTTTT
.	TRBV11-2	.	TRBJ2-5	CASSLARGRETQYF	TGTGCCAGCAGCTTAGCTCGGGGAAGAGAGACCCAGTACTTC
.	TRBV14	.	TRBJ2-5	CASSQGRTYLGETQYF	TGTGCCAGCAGCCAAGGCCGGACGTACCTCGGGGAGACCCAGTACTTC
.	TRBV11-2	many	TRBJ1-5	CASSLVGGEQPQHF	TGTGCCAGCAGCTTAGTTGGAGGGGAGCAGCCCCAGCATTTT
.	TRBV7-2	few	TRBJ2-1	CASSLRGTYEQFF	TGTGCCAGCAGCCTTCGCGGGACGTATGAGCAGTTCTTC
.	TRBV3-1	many	TRBJ2-7	CASSQDPTGAYEQYF	TGTGCCAGCAGCCAAGATCCGACAGGAGCCTACGAGCAGTACTTC
TRBD2	TRBV11-2	many	TRBJ2-1	CASSQDGWGGPLNEQFF	TGTGCCAGCAGCCAAGACGGATGGGGAGGGCCCCTCAATGAGCAGTTCTTC
TRBD2	TRBV7-2	many	TRBJ2-3	CASSLAGGVDTQYF	TGTGCCAGCAGCTTAGCGGGAGGGGTGGATACGCAGTATTTT
.	TRBV7-6	many	TRBJ2-1	CASSLGLDNEQFF	TGTGCCAGCAGTCTCGGGCTTGACAATGAGCAGTTCTTC
.	TRBV27	few	TRBJ1-4	CASSPRRGWGEKLFF	TGTGCCAGCAGTCCAAGGAGGGGGTGGGGAGAAAAACTGTTTTTT
TRBD2	TRBV2	.	TRBJ2-1	CASSEGLAGDEQFF	TGTGCCAGCAGTGAAGGTCTAGCGGGAGATGAGCAGTTCTTC
.	TRBV12-3/TRBV12-4	.	TRBJ1-5	CASSLTNQPQHF	TGTGCCAGCAGTTTAACGAATCAGCCCCAGCATTTT